Listed below are T cell receptor beta chains from one sample, sequenced in a study of blood T cell repertoires in COVID-19. The data were produced by immunoSEQ multiplex PCR, yet TCRdb's version contains in-frame clones alone and is incomplete. Of roughly 130,000 clones listed, roughly four fifths are singletons. The sequencing input was peripheral blood. These receptors originate from a man older than 75 with acute or convalescent COVID-19. Each CDR3 is given with its conserved first and last residue. A D gene is named only where the DNA matches it firmly. The size entry is marked missing in some rows and otherwise reads once, few, many or a size class.

CDR3 length	V gene	clone size	J gene	D gene	CDR3 DNA	CDR3 protein
15	TRBV7-3	.	TRBJ2-5	.	TGTGCCAGCAGTTCTCCGGGGGAGTTCGGGGAGACCCAGTACTTC	CASSSPGEFGETQYF
12	TRBV30	.	TRBJ2-2	.	TGTGCCTGGGGGATCGGGTCCGGGGAGCTGTTTTTT	CAWGIGSGELFF
16	TRBV3-1/TRBV3-2	.	TRBJ2-3	.	TGTGCCAGCAGCCCAACCGGAGAGGACTTTACAGATACGCAGTATTTT	CASSPTGEDFTDTQYF
14	TRBV6-2/TRBV6-3	.	TRBJ2-4	.	TGTGCCAGCAGTTACTCGACTCTACTCGATGTTCAGTACTTC	CASSYSTLLDVQYF
15	TRBV5-1	.	TRBJ2-4	TRBD1	TGCGCCAGCAGCTCCGGACAGGGGGCGCTTCCCATTCAGTACTTC	CASSSGQGALPIQYF
14	TRBV2	.	TRBJ1-2	.	TGTGCCAGCAGTACCGACATACTGAACTATGGCTACACCTTC	CASSTDILNYGYTF
15	TRBV5-4	few	TRBJ1-3	.	TGTGCCAGCAGCTTGTATGGGACAATTGGAAACACCATATATTTT	CASSLYGTIGNTIYF
13	TRBV7-2	few	TRBJ2-5	TRBD2	TGTGCCAGCAGCTCTCCCCTAGCGGGGGCGTCCAACTTC	CASSSPLAGASNF
13	TRBV7-8	.	TRBJ1-5	.	TGTGCCAGCAGCCTACAGAGCAATCAGCCCCAGCATTTT	CASSLQSNQPQHF
16	TRBV6-2/TRBV6-3	.	TRBJ2-2	TRBD1	TGTGCCAGCAGTTGGCCGCAGGGGGCGAACACCGGGGAGCTGTTTTTT	CASSWPQGANTGELFF
15	TRBV6-5	.	TRBJ2-3	.	TGTGCCAGCGTCGCGCTGTTTGGAGTCACAGATACGCAGTATTTT	CASVALFGVTDTQYF
14	TRBV19	.	TRBJ1-1	TRBD1	TGTGCCAGTATCCGGGACAGGGCGAACACTGAAGCTTTCTTT	CASIRDRANTEAFF
13	TRBV7-2	.	TRBJ2-5	.	TGTGCCAGCAGGCCCTTAGGGGGAGAGACCCAGTACTTC	CASRPLGGETQYF
12	TRBV6-5	.	TRBJ1-2	.	TGTGCCAGCAACGACAGGAACTATGGCTACACCTTC	CASNDRNYGYTF
15	TRBV6-6	.	TRBJ1-5	.	TGTGCCAGCAGTTACGACAGGACCTACAATCAGCCCCAGCATTTT	CASSYDRTYNQPQHF